This is a list of T cell receptor beta chains from one sample in a study of a mutant IDH1 vaccine in newly diagnosed glioma. Their recognized antigens are unknown. Sequencing was performed with immunoSEQ multiplex PCR; in TCRdb, only in-frame clones are kept and a portion is missing. Among over 80,000 clones listed, about 81% were seen once. The sequencing here drew on PBMCs, taken from a glioma patient whose treatment included an IDH1 peptide vaccine. The receptors derive from a man aged 40-55 years with glioma. Both conserved end residues are part of each CDR3. Each record gives: clone size, J gene, D gene, V gene, CDR3 DNA, CDR3 protein. A D gene is named only where the DNA matches it firmly. Clone sizes are given selectively: once, few, many, or a class where the clone is expanded.

abundance: NA
j_gene: TRBJ2-2
d_gene: TRBD2
v_gene: TRBV6-1
CDR3nt: TGTGCCAGCAGTGCTGGGACTAGCGGGGGGGCGAACACCGGGGAGCTGTTTTTT
CDR3aa: CASSAGTSGGANTGELFF

abundance: NA
j_gene: TRBJ1-2
d_gene: TRBD1
v_gene: TRBV4-1
CDR3nt: TGCGCCAGCAGCCAGCGACAGGGGAGGTATGGCTACACCTTC
CDR3aa: CASSQRQGRYGYTF

abundance: NA
j_gene: TRBJ1-4
d_gene: NA
v_gene: TRBV5-6
CDR3nt: TGTGCCAGCAGCTTTTCCGCGACAGGAAATGAAAAACTGTTTTTT
CDR3aa: CASSFSATGNEKLFF

abundance: NA
j_gene: TRBJ2-7
d_gene: TRBD1
v_gene: TRBV6-1
CDR3nt: TGTGCCAGCAGTAGGGACAGGGAGTGGGAGCAGTACTTC
CDR3aa: CASSRDREWEQYF

abundance: NA
j_gene: TRBJ1-3
d_gene: NA
v_gene: TRBV4-3
CDR3nt: TGCGCCAGCAGCCAATATTACAGGGAAGCAGGAAACACCATATATTTT
CDR3aa: CASSQYYREAGNTIYF

abundance: once
j_gene: TRBJ2-7
d_gene: TRBD1
v_gene: TRBV14
CDR3nt: TGTGCCAGCAGCCAAGAACGGCAGGGGGCCTCCTACGAGCAGTACTTC
CDR3aa: CASSQERQGASYEQYF

abundance: NA
j_gene: TRBJ1-5
d_gene: TRBD1
v_gene: TRBV2
CDR3nt: TGTGCCAGCAGTGAAGAGACAGGGGGATTGAATCAGCCCCAGCATTTT
CDR3aa: CASSEETGGLNQPQHF

abundance: NA
j_gene: TRBJ2-1
d_gene: TRBD1
v_gene: TRBV7-2
CDR3nt: TGTGCCAGCAGCCCGGGACAGGGGAACAATGAGCAGTTCTTC
CDR3aa: CASSPGQGNNEQFF

abundance: NA
j_gene: TRBJ2-1
d_gene: NA
v_gene: TRBV7-9
CDR3nt: TGTGCCAGCAGCCTGCCTGGCCCTTATGAGCAGTTCTTC
CDR3aa: CASSLPGPYEQFF

abundance: NA
j_gene: TRBJ2-1
d_gene: TRBD2
v_gene: TRBV9
CDR3nt: TGTGCCAGCAGCGTAGGGGGTAGCGGGATCTCCTACAATGAGCAGTTCTTC
CDR3aa: CASSVGGSGISYNEQFF

abundance: few
j_gene: TRBJ1-5
d_gene: TRBD1
v_gene: TRBV7-8
CDR3nt: TGTGCCAGCAGCTTAGGAGGGGGCGGCAATCAGCCCCAGCATTTT
CDR3aa: CASSLGGGGNQPQHF

abundance: NA
j_gene: TRBJ2-6
d_gene: NA
v_gene: TRBV6-5
CDR3nt: TGTGCCAGCAGTCCTACTAGTTCCAACGTCCTGACTTTC
CDR3aa: CASSPTSSNVLTF

abundance: NA
j_gene: TRBJ2-3
d_gene: NA
v_gene: TRBV5-4
CDR3nt: TGTGCCAGCAGCCTAAAGATAACAGATACGCAGTATTTT
CDR3aa: CASSLKITDTQYF

abundance: NA
j_gene: TRBJ2-1
d_gene: TRBD1
v_gene: TRBV7-6
CDR3nt: TGTGCCAGCAGCTTCCAGGGACAGGTCGGAAATGAGCAGTTCTTC
CDR3aa: CASSFQGQVGNEQFF

abundance: NA
j_gene: TRBJ2-7
d_gene: NA
v_gene: TRBV27
CDR3nt: TGTGCCAGCAGTTTTGGCGGCGAGCAGTACTTC
CDR3aa: CASSFGGEQYF

abundance: NA
j_gene: TRBJ2-7
d_gene: NA
v_gene: TRBV10-1
CDR3nt: TGCGCCAGCAGTGGAGCTGCGGGGACACCCTACGAGCAGTACTTC
CDR3aa: CASSGAAGTPYEQYF

abundance: NA
j_gene: TRBJ2-3
d_gene: NA
v_gene: TRBV18
CDR3nt: TGTGCCAGCTCACCGTCGGGGCGTCGGGGCGATACGCAGTATTTT
CDR3aa: CASSPSGRRGDTQYF

abundance: NA
j_gene: TRBJ1-1
d_gene: NA
v_gene: TRBV5-1
CDR3nt: TGCGCCAGCAGCTTGGGGCTGCAGAACACTGAAGCTTTCTTT
CDR3aa: CASSLGLQNTEAFF

abundance: NA
j_gene: TRBJ1-2
d_gene: NA
v_gene: TRBV6-1
CDR3nt: TGTGCCAGCACCCAAGGGGGGTATGGCTACACCTTC
CDR3aa: CASTQGGYGYTF

abundance: NA
j_gene: TRBJ2-6
d_gene: NA
v_gene: TRBV5-6
CDR3nt: TGTGCCAGCAGCTTGGAAGGCGGGATGCGCTCTGGGGCCAACGTCCTGACTTTC
CDR3aa: CASSLEGGMRSGANVLTF

abundance: NA
j_gene: TRBJ2-1
d_gene: NA
v_gene: TRBV20-1
CDR3nt: TGCAGTGTCTTAGGGGGCAATGAGCAGTTCTTC
CDR3aa: CSVLGGNEQFF

abundance: NA
j_gene: TRBJ1-2
d_gene: TRBD1
v_gene: TRBV4-3
CDR3nt: TGCGCCAGCAGCCAAGCCCCGACAGGGCCAGGGGGCTACACCTTC
CDR3aa: CASSQAPTGPGGYTF

abundance: few
j_gene: TRBJ2-3
d_gene: TRBD1
v_gene: TRBV11-1
CDR3nt: TGTGCCAGCGGCCGCAGGGGGAACACAGATACGCAGTATTTT
CDR3aa: CASGRRGNTDTQYF

abundance: NA
j_gene: TRBJ1-1
d_gene: TRBD1
v_gene: TRBV5-1
CDR3nt: TGCGCCAGCAGCGACCGGGACAGGGGCCTCACTGAAGCTTTCTTT
CDR3aa: CASSDRDRGLTEAFF

abundance: NA
j_gene: TRBJ2-3
d_gene: NA
v_gene: TRBV2
CDR3nt: TGTGCCAGCGGGGGTTTGGGAGCCACAGATACGCAGTATTTT
CDR3aa: CASGGLGATDTQYF

abundance: NA
j_gene: TRBJ1-1
d_gene: NA
v_gene: TRBV18
CDR3nt: TGTGCCAGCTCACCACAAGGGGCCGGGAATATGAACACTGAAGCTTTCTTT
CDR3aa: CASSPQGAGNMNTEAFF

abundance: NA
j_gene: TRBJ2-1
d_gene: NA
v_gene: TRBV19
CDR3nt: TGTGCCAGTGCTAGCCTAGGGCGGGATTACAATGAGCAGTTCTTC
CDR3aa: CASASLGRDYNEQFF

abundance: NA
j_gene: TRBJ2-7
d_gene: NA
v_gene: TRBV23-1
CDR3nt: TGCGCCAGCAGTCAGGCTCGTCAGGGGTTATCCTACGAGCAGTACTTC
CDR3aa: CASSQARQGLSYEQYF

abundance: NA
j_gene: TRBJ2-7
d_gene: TRBD1
v_gene: TRBV5-1
CDR3nt: TGCGCCAGCAGCTTAACAGGGGACGAGCAGTACTTC
CDR3aa: CASSLTGDEQYF

abundance: NA
j_gene: TRBJ2-5
d_gene: TRBD1
v_gene: TRBV5-5
CDR3nt: TGTGCCAGCAGCTTGACCCCAACAGGGGCGCTCCAAGAGACCCAGTACTTC
CDR3aa: CASSLTPTGALQETQYF

abundance: few
j_gene: TRBJ1-1
d_gene: NA
v_gene: TRBV4-3
CDR3nt: TGCGCCAGCAGCCAAGGGCGGCAGTTCACTGAAGCTTTCTTT
CDR3aa: CASSQGRQFTEAFF

abundance: NA
j_gene: TRBJ2-5
d_gene: NA
v_gene: TRBV27
CDR3nt: TGTGCCAGCAGTCCAGCCCGATCCATACCCCAAGAGACCCAGTACTTC
CDR3aa: CASSPARSIPQETQYF

abundance: NA
j_gene: TRBJ1-2
d_gene: TRBD1
v_gene: TRBV7-9
CDR3nt: TGTGCCAGCAGCGCCGGGACAGGGGCGGGTGGCTACACCTTC
CDR3aa: CASSAGTGAGGYTF

abundance: NA
j_gene: TRBJ2-5
d_gene: NA
v_gene: TRBV7-2
CDR3nt: TGTGCCAGCAGCCAAGATGGGGCTTCCCCAGAGACCCAGTACTTC
CDR3aa: CASSQDGASPETQYF

abundance: once
j_gene: TRBJ2-5
d_gene: TRBD2
v_gene: TRBV7-6
CDR3nt: TGTGCCAGCAGCCCCAGACTAGCGGGAGGGGGACAAGAGACCCAGTACTTC
CDR3aa: CASSPRLAGGGQETQYF

abundance: NA
j_gene: TRBJ2-7
d_gene: TRBD1
v_gene: TRBV2
CDR3nt: TGTGCCAGCAGTGAACCCGACGGACAGGGGTCAGAAAGGAGCTCCTACGAGCAGTACTTC
CDR3aa: CASSEPDGQGSERSSYEQYF

abundance: NA
j_gene: TRBJ1-2
d_gene: NA
v_gene: TRBV7-2
CDR3nt: TGTGCCAGCAGCTTAGGGGGAGGCATGAGCCGTGGCTACACCTTC
CDR3aa: CASSLGGGMSRGYTF

abundance: NA
j_gene: TRBJ2-5
d_gene: NA
v_gene: TRBV6-1
CDR3nt: TGTGCCAGCAGTGAGGGGGGAGTGCAGTACTTC
CDR3aa: CASSEGGVQYF

abundance: NA
j_gene: TRBJ2-3
d_gene: NA
v_gene: TRBV5-6
CDR3nt: TGTGCCAGCAGCGGAACAGGAATCCTTATACCAACAGATACGCAGTATTTT
CDR3aa: CASSGTGILIPTDTQYF

abundance: few
j_gene: TRBJ1-5
d_gene: NA
v_gene: TRBV5-1
CDR3nt: TGCGCCAGCAGCCTGGGAGGGGGGGATCAGCCCCAGCATTTT
CDR3aa: CASSLGGGDQPQHF

abundance: NA
j_gene: TRBJ2-3
d_gene: NA
v_gene: TRBV7-9
CDR3nt: TGTGCCAGCAGCCCGTTCGGAGCGGGCCTCACAGATACGCAGTATTTT
CDR3aa: CASSPFGAGLTDTQYF

abundance: few
j_gene: TRBJ1-4
d_gene: TRBD1
v_gene: TRBV6-4
CDR3nt: TGTGCCAGTGACAGGGGAGGTGAAAAACTGTTTTTT
CDR3aa: CASDRGGEKLFF

abundance: once
j_gene: TRBJ2-3
d_gene: NA
v_gene: TRBV7-2
CDR3nt: TGTGCCAGCGGCCCGGGGGTGACGGTTGGGTCAGATACGCAGTATTTT
CDR3aa: CASGPGVTVGSDTQYF

abundance: NA
j_gene: TRBJ1-1
d_gene: NA
v_gene: TRBV27
CDR3nt: TGTGCCAGCAGTTTATCTTGGACGGGGAACACTGAAGCTTTCTTT
CDR3aa: CASSLSWTGNTEAFF

abundance: NA
j_gene: TRBJ1-3
d_gene: NA
v_gene: TRBV10-3
CDR3nt: TGTGCCATCAGTTCCTCCTGGGGGGGCGGAAACACCATATATTTT
CDR3aa: CAISSSWGGGNTIYF

abundance: NA
j_gene: TRBJ2-6
d_gene: NA
v_gene: TRBV5-1
CDR3nt: TGCGCCAGCAGCTTGGGGTCAGCTCTCTCTGGGGCCAACGTCCTGACTTTC
CDR3aa: CASSLGSALSGANVLTF

abundance: NA
j_gene: TRBJ2-3
d_gene: TRBD1
v_gene: TRBV9
CDR3nt: TGTGCCAGCACACGAGGGGGCCTTAAACTCACAGATACGCAGTATTTT
CDR3aa: CASTRGGLKLTDTQYF

abundance: few
j_gene: TRBJ1-1
d_gene: NA
v_gene: TRBV27
CDR3nt: TGTGCCAGCACAGACAGACCGAACACTGAAGCTTTCTTT
CDR3aa: CASTDRPNTEAFF

abundance: NA
j_gene: TRBJ2-3
d_gene: TRBD1
v_gene: TRBV23-1
CDR3nt: TGCGCCAGCAGTCAGGCCCGGACAGGTAGCGGCACAGATACGCAGTATTTT
CDR3aa: CASSQARTGSGTDTQYF

abundance: NA
j_gene: TRBJ2-7
d_gene: NA
v_gene: TRBV18
CDR3nt: TGTGCCAGCTCAGCCTGGGACGGCTCCTACGAGCAGTACTTC
CDR3aa: CASSAWDGSYEQYF

abundance: NA
j_gene: TRBJ2-1
d_gene: TRBD2
v_gene: TRBV11-2
CDR3nt: TGTGCCAGCAGCCCCGTGGGGCGGGAGCCCTACAATGAGCAGTTCTTC
CDR3aa: CASSPVGREPYNEQFF

abundance: NA
j_gene: TRBJ2-7
d_gene: NA
v_gene: TRBV6-6
CDR3nt: TGTGCCAGCAGCTCGACCTACGAGCAGTACTTC
CDR3aa: CASSSTYEQYF

abundance: NA
j_gene: TRBJ2-5
d_gene: NA
v_gene: TRBV7-7
CDR3nt: TGTGCTAGCGCGAGGAGTAGCCGAGAGACCCAGTACTTC
CDR3aa: CASARSSRETQYF